The 28 T cell receptor beta chains reported below all come from one sample, sequenced in a study of vaccination and CD4 T cells after COVID-19. Treatment noted: roughly nine-day PBMC culture with coronavirus spike peptide pools or control peptides (ViraFEST assay). No cognate antigen is known for these TCRs. With the Oncomine TCR Beta short-read assay, DNA from cultured CD4+ T cells was sequenced. TCRdb ran MiXCR on the PCR reads and lists one entry per CDR3 protein. The data contain approximately 13,000 distinct CDR3 sequences, 28% of them singletons. Sequencing was carried out using cultured CD4+ T cells from blood. Receptors were obtained from a human donor with COVID-19.

This chain joins TRBV20-1 and TRBJ1-3; 7 bases map to TRBD1. Germline V gene lookup returns CDR1 DFQATT and CDR2 SNEGSKA (reference sequence). The CDR3 is made up of 17 amino acids. V lost 0 bases, J lost 0 bases, and 8 bases stayed unmatched. The CDR3 sequence: CSARDFGQGVSGNTIYF. CDR3 coding DNA: TGCAGTGCTAGAGATTTCGGGCAGGGGGTCTCTGGAAACACCATATATTTT.

V and J are TRBV28 and TRBJ1-6; TRBD1 might be the D (5 bases). The CDR3 runs 15 residues. The germline gives CDR1 MDHEN, CDR2 SYDVKM. V lost 8 bases to trimming and J lost 7 bases, with 18 bases between them. This CDR3 is CASRGSAGINSPLHF. The CDR3 DNA reads TGTGCCAGCCGGGGGTCAGCAGGGATCAATTCACCCCTCCACTTT.

The chain employs TRBV20-1 and TRBJ2-3; D perhaps matches TRBD1 (6 bases). V lost 6 bases and J 4 bases, leaving 11 bases between the germline ends. CDR3 length: 12 amino acids. Germline values: CDR1 DFQATT, CDR2 SNEGSKA (reference sequence). As DNA, the CDR3 is TGCAGTGCCCCCAGGGGTCCAGATACGCAGTATTTT. This codes for CSAPRGPDTQYF.

This clonotype was found a few times. CDR3 sequence (DNA): TGTGCCAGTAAAGAGGACGGGCCATACACTGAAGCTTTCTTT. Translating it yields CASKEDGPYTEAFF. This rearrangement joins TRBV19 to TRBJ1-1; D ambiguous. V was trimmed by 7 bases and J by 3 bases, leaving 15 bases between them. There are 14 residues in the CDR3. Per germline, CDR1 LNHDA and CDR2 SQIVND (reference sequence).

Note on this clonotype: The DNA is left out, because the CDR3 cannot be placed on it with certainty; the CDR3 is given as TCRdb lists it. This chain uses TRBV7-5 with TRBJ1-2; TRBD1 is the table's D call, not checked against the DNA. TRBV7-5 is a pseudogene. 17 amino acids form the CDR3, both terminal residues included. CDR3 amino acids: CISVPEAWGPRWYGYTF.

V gene TRBV2 combines with J gene TRBJ2-2; D unclear. This CDR3 has 15 residues. V was trimmed by 8 bases and J by 2 bases, leaving 15 bases between them. Germline CDR1 is SNHLY and CDR2 is FYNNEI. The CDR3 DNA follows: TGTGCCAGCGTTCAGGTGAAGGGAAACACCGGGGAGCTGTTTTTT. It specifies CASVQVKGNTGELFF.

The chain links TRBV11-2 to TRBJ1-2, with a tentative D call TRBD1 (5 bases). The CDR3 runs to 16 residues. From germline, CDR1 is SGHAT and CDR2 FQNNGV. With 1 base removed from V and 3 bases from J, the gap between germline ends came to 15 bases. The DNA of the CDR3 is TGTGCCAGCAGCTTAGTGGGTGTGGGGGGGGACTATGGCTACACCTTC. This sequence encodes CASSLVGVGGDYGYTF. The entire variable domain, with the rest obtained from reference TRBV11-2 and TRBJ1-2, is as follows: EAGVAQSPRYKIIEKRQSVAFWCNPISGHATLYWYQQILGQGPKLLIQFQNNGVVDDSQLPKDRFSAERLKGVDSTLKIQPAKLEDSAVYLCASSLVGVGGDYGYTFGSGTRLTVV.

This clonotype was observed a handful of times. The genes are TRBV7-6 and TRBJ2-2; TRBD1 matches at 9 bases. This CDR3 spans 16 amino acids. Germline V gene lookup returns CDR1 SGHVS and CDR2 FNYEAQ. Germline trimming cut 4 bases from V and 5 bases from J; bases unmatched to any gene: 8. The CDR3 nucleotides read TGTGCCAGCAGCTCCTACTCCGGGACAGGGACCGGGGAGCTGTTTTTT. Translated: CASSSYSGTGTGELFF.

The CDR3 DNA reads TGTGCCAGCAAATCTCTAGCGGGGGGAACCTACGAGCAGTACTTC. Protein product: CASKSLAGGTYEQYF. The chain is built from TRBV27 and TRBJ2-7; 11 bases map to TRBD2. Germline loops: CDR1 MNHEY, CDR2 SMNVEV (reference sequence). The CDR3 has 15 amino acids. The V and J ends lost 7 bases and 2 bases, in that order; junction bases with no gene match: 7.

The V call is TRBV11-3, the J call TRBJ2-5, with TRBD2 matching over 10 bases. The J segment lost 5 bases and the V segment lost 6 bases, leaving 9 bases of the junction unmatched. Germline CDR1 and CDR2: SGHNT and YENEEA. This CDR3 contains 15 residues. CDR3 amino acids: CASSRKRGGLETQYF. CDR3 sequence (DNA): TGTGCCAGCAGTAGGAAGCGGGGGGGCTTGGAGACCCAGTACTTC.

CDR3 loop: CASSLNSDTQYF. The CDR3 coding sequence is TGCGCCAGCAGCTTGAATTCAGATACGCAGTATTTT. This chain uses TRBV5-1 with TRBJ2-3; D gene uncertain. Germline CDR1 and CDR2: SGHRS and YFSETQ. Trimming removed 1 base at V and 4 bases at J, with 4 bases between. The CDR3 runs to 12 residues.

V gene TRBV6-1 combines with J gene TRBJ1-2; D unresolved. There are 13 residues in the CDR3. V lost 6 bases to trimming and J lost 8 bases, with 16 bases between them. Germline CDR1 and CDR2: MNHNS and SASEGT. The CDR3 protein is CASRGTGSRGYTF. The CDR3 coding sequence is TGTGCCAGCAGAGGTACCGGGTCTCGGGGCTACACCTTC.

V usage is TRBV11-3 and J usage is TRBJ1-2; D is ambiguous. Germline-derived CDR1 and CDR2 are SGHNT and YENEEA. The CDR3 totals 11 residues. Trimming removed 0 bases at V and 6 bases at J, with 2 bases between. Here the CDR3 DNA reads TGTGCCAGCAGCTTAGAGAATGGCTACACCTTC. Residues: CASSLENGYTF.

CDR3 coding DNA: TGCGCCAGCAGCTTGGAGGTCAGGGCGAGTGGCTACACCTTC. The encoded protein is CASSLEVRASGYTF. This chain joins TRBV5-1 and TRBJ1-2; tentatively, D is TRBD1 (5 bases). CDR1 is SGHRS and CDR2 is YFSETQ in the germline V gene. V lost 0 bases to trimming and J lost 7 bases, with 13 bases between them. The CDR3 is made up of 14 amino acids.

This clonotype has only a few counts. The chain has TRBV2 and TRBJ1-6, with D perhaps matching TRBD1 (6 bases). V was cut by 8 bases and J by 7 bases, with 12 bases left in between. Per germline, CDR1 SNHLY and CDR2 FYNNEI. The CDR3 is 13 amino acids. CDR3 nucleotide sequence: TGTGCCAGCGGACAGCCAAAGAATTCACCCCTCCACTTT. Translation: CASGQPKNSPLHF.

The V gene is TRBV6-5, the J gene TRBJ2-1; TRBD1 agrees at 8 bases. V lost 4 bases, J lost 5 bases, and 7 bases stayed unmatched. Germline lookup yields CDR1 MNHEY and CDR2 SVGAGI. There are 15 residues in the CDR3. CDR3 coding DNA: TGTGCCAGCAGTTCGGGACAGGCTCGTAACAATGAGCAGTTCTTC. This sequence encodes CASSSGQARNNEQFF.

This chain connects TRBV18 to TRBJ2-7; D ambiguous. The V gene's germline CDR1 is KGHSH and CDR2 LQKENI. CDR3 size: 13 residues. V lost 3 bases and J lost 1, with 7 bases in between. The CDR3 DNA sequence: TGTGCCAGCTCACCGGCGTTTTCCTACGAGCAGTACTTC. As protein: CASSPAFSYEQYF.

Only a few counts were recorded for this clonotype. The rearrangement uses TRBV6-1 and TRBJ2-7; 13 nucleotides match TRBD2. Germline-derived CDR1 and CDR2 are MNHNS and SASEGT. Germline trimming cut 8 bases from V and 6 bases from J; bases unmatched to any gene: 7. The CDR3 is made up of 14 amino acids. CDR3 in amino acids: CASGRRTSGGEQYF. Here the CDR3 DNA reads TGTGCCAGCGGAAGGAGGACTAGCGGGGGCGAGCAGTACTTC.

The gene calls are TRBV14 and TRBJ1-2; D is undetermined. The CDR3 runs 15 residues. The germline V gene has CDR1 SGHDN and CDR2 FVKESK. The V gene lost 0 bases and the J gene lost 6 bases, with 14 bases spanning the gap. Here the CDR3 DNA reads TGTGCCAGCAGCCAAGATGCAGGACTCCCTCATGGCTACACCTTC. It translates to CASSQDAGLPHGYTF.

V usage is TRBV18 and J usage is TRBJ2-7; no clear D gene. Germline V CDR1 and CDR2: KGHSH, LQKENI. With 5 bases removed from V and 2 bases from J, the gap between germline ends came to 7 bases. This CDR3 has 12 amino acids. CDR3 bases: TGTGCCAGCTCAAGGCAAACCTACGAGCAGTACTTC. It encodes CASSRQTYEQYF.

This clonotype was counted between two and nine times. The rearrangement uses TRBV7-8 and TRBJ1-3, with 8 bases fitting TRBD1. Germline V CDR1 and CDR2: SGHVS, FQNEAQ. The CDR3 spans 17 residues. Trimming cost V 2 bases and J 3 bases; bases outside gene matches: 9. The CDR3 nucleotides are TGTGCCAGCAGCTTACTTAGGACAGGGCCCAATGGAAACACCATATATTTT. It is translated as CASSLLRTGPNGNTIYF.

The chain has TRBV10-2 and TRBJ1-5, with D uncertain. Trimming removed 5 bases from V and 6 bases from J, with 14 bases in between. Germline lookup yields CDR1 WSHSY and CDR2 SAAADI. This CDR3 is 14 amino acids long. CDR3 amino acids: CASSKALSGQPQHF. CDR3 coding DNA: TGCGCCAGCAGTAAGGCCCTTTCCGGTCAGCCCCAGCATTTT.

This clonotype occurred a few times. This sequence joins TRBV20-1 and TRBJ2-5; TRBD1 or TRBD2 may be the D gene (6 bases each). The ends were cut back, 5 bases at V and 5 bases at J, with 12 bases in the middle. The length of the CDR3 is 12 residues. Germline CDR1 is DFQATT and CDR2 is SNEGSKA (reference sequence). The CDR3 is CSALLGGETQYF. The CDR3 bases are TGCAGTGCTCTCCTAGGGGGGGAGACCCAGTACTTC.

This clonotype was picked up a small number of times. J is TRBJ2-5 and V is TRBV5-1, with TRBD1 matching 9 bases. This CDR3 region has 15 residues. Per germline, CDR1 SGHRS and CDR2 YFSETQ. J was trimmed by 4 bases and V by 7 bases; bases with no gene match: 11. CDR3 nucleotide sequence: TGCGCCAGCGGAGAAATGTTGGGACAGGGAGAGACCCAGTACTTC. This gives the protein CASGEMLGQGETQYF.

This rearrangement joins TRBV6-2 or TRBV6-3 to TRBJ1-2; tentative D call: TRBD1 (5 bases). CDR1 MNHEY and CDR2 SVGEGT come from the germline V gene. Trimming removed 0 bases from V and 8 bases from J, with 16 bases in between. The CDR3 contains 15 residues. In DNA form, the CDR3 reads TGTGCCAGCAGTTACTCGAACAGGCCTGGGAACGGCTACACCTTC. Translated: CASSYSNRPGNGYTF.

This clonotype was found a few times. The chain joins TRBV24-1 to TRBJ1-2, with D hard to call. Germline V gene sequence: CDR1 KGHDR, CDR2 SFDVKD. The V gene lost 4 bases and the J gene lost 4 bases, with 9 bases spanning the gap. CDR3 size: 13 residues. Written as DNA, the CDR3 is TGTGCCACCAGTGACGAGAGCCCCTATGGCTACACCTTC. Residues: CATSDESPYGYTF.

In this sample, this clonotype turned up a few times. The rearrangement links TRBV11-3 to TRBJ2-3, with TRBD1 matching over 12 bases. The length of the CDR3 is 15 residues. V gave up 3 bases and J gave up 7 bases; unmatched junction bases: 5. Germline V gene lookup returns CDR1 SGHNT and CDR2 YENEEA. The CDR3 coding sequence is TGTGCCAGCAGCTTGCCGGGACAGGGGGCACATACGCAGTATTTT. Its protein product is CASSLPGQGAHTQYF.

This clonotype occurred a few times. The V call is TRBV27, the J call TRBJ2-1, with TRBD2 matching over 13 bases. The DNA end lines up better with TRBJ2-7; the J call may be wrong. The CDR3 is 14 amino acids. Germline values: CDR1 MNHEY, CDR2 SMNVEV (reference sequence). CDR3 nucleotides: TGTGCCAGCAGCAGGACTAGCGGGGGTTACGAGCAGTACTTC. Its translation: CASSRTSGGYEQYF.